This T cell receptor beta chain derives from a study of CXCR3-negative and CXCR3-positive naive CD8 T cells. Turning to the study itself: Each library gave roughly 1.6 +/- 0.3 million of approximately 150 million TRB reads.

Study-level points and caveats: Within a donor, both naive subsets shared TRBV-TRBJ usage, unlike memory cells.

Preparation of TRB cDNA libraries relied on 5' RACE carrying UMI labels. TCRdb reprocessed the 5' RACE reads, with one entry per CDR3 protein and no DNA. The sample table includes tens of thousands of distinct CDR3 sequences. Per the germline V gene, CDR1 is DFQATT and CDR2 is SNEGSKA (reference sequence). The CDR3 has 14 residues. Notes on this clonotype: Its matching antigen is unknown.

The J gene is TRBJ2-5, the V gene TRBV20-1; TCRdb designates TRBD1, a call that cannot be tested without DNA. Sequencing was carried out using memory CD8+ T cells from blood. The sequence came from a human donor in good health. Some clones in this sample may be carry-over from other donors' samples. CDR3 loop: CSAGTGRDQETQYF.